The T cell receptor beta chain under discussion was sequenced for a study of monozygotic twins with inflammatory bowel disease (dated by TCRdb to the late 2010s). Context from the whole study: A total of approximately 28 monozygotic twin pairs were included in the full study, comprising nine German pairs (four IBD-concordant, five IBD-discordant) and 19 IBD-discordant Danish pairs. The search for disease-associated traits relied mainly on comparing, within discordant pairs, IBD patients with their genetically identical healthy co-twins. Each individual had, on average, about 151 000 unique TCRalpha sequences and 181 000 unique TCRbeta sequences available for analysis.

The library relied on 5' RACE. Each TCR library was prepared from about 3.5 ug of total RNA. For each sample, cDNA was synthesized in eight separate reactions using SMARTScribe reverse transcriptase. During cDNA synthesis, template switching was used to introduce unique molecular identifiers that contained a 6-nucleotide sample barcode. TCRalpha and TCRbeta cDNA was amplified in two nested PCRs of approximately 17 and 9 cycles, and bead purification was carried out after each PCR. Before amplification, the cDNA was both treated with uracil DNA-glycosylase and purified with the QIAquick PCR purification kit. The second PCR was the step at which Illumina TruSeq-compatible adapters and sample-specific barcodes were added. Library quality and concentration were checked on TapeStation and Qubit, and libraries were pooled at 4.5 to 5.5 ng each. Sequencing of the pooled libraries was done on an Illumina HiSeq2500 single-index Rapid Run using custom sequencing primers and 2 x 100 bp reads. Per the original workflow: MiGEC version 1.2.6 was used for UMI-based consensus assembly, which corrected PCR and sequencing errors. MiXCR version 2.1.1 handled V(D)J alignment, clonotype assembly and CDR3 extraction. Gene usage, clonotype sharing and MAIT/NKT TCR abundance were normalised by analysing the top 1000, 10 000 and 20 000 clonotypes per sample. Diversity was computed as the inverse Simpson index with the vegan R package after downsampling to 27 000 UMIs. Paired Mann-Whitney U tests on discordant twin pairs were used, with Benjamini-Hochberg multiple-testing correction. Following reprocessing of the reads by TCRdb, the data hold one row per CDR3 protein sequence and no DNA is available. The V and J calls and clone size are TCRdb's, not the authors'. In this sample's table one finds about 380,000 distinct CDR3 sequences. The ten top clones hold roughly 2.6% of the sample.

From each donor, a roughly 2.5 ml peripheral blood sample was collected into PAXgene tubes and stored at -80 degrees C. Without any T cell sorting, total RNA was extracted from whole blood using the PAXgene blood miRNA kit on an automated QIAcube. Peripheral blood from monozygotic twin pairs, either concordant or discordant for inflammatory bowel disease, underwent deep TCRalpha and TCRbeta repertoire profiling that used unique molecular barcoding. For every twin pair, smoking habits were documented, and each individual was categorised as a current, former or never smoker. Taken from the germline V gene (reference sequence), the CDR1 and CDR2 loops are MNHEY and SMNVEV. The CDR3 runs 13 amino acids, cysteine and phenylalanine included. The record lacks a DNA sequence. Overall study results and their limits: Repertoire similarity did not differ between concordant and discordant twins, which could be due to limited statistical power. Background noise and inter-individual variability may have been introduced into the repertoires by the differing immunosuppressive treatments among patients. Different T cell subtypes could not be distinguished in the analysis. Compared with healthy twins, IBD patients shared fewer clonotypes with other individuals, and the difference was most pronounced in patients with signs of disease activity. No single strong signal or clonotype linked to IBD turned up in the results, so the idea that one exists was not supported. TCRbeta repertoire diversity, by inverse Simpson index, was decreased in IBD patients compared with their healthy co-twins.

As for this clonotype: There is no known antigen for this receptor.

This sequence uses TRBV27 and TRBJ1-2; TCRdb proposes TRBD1, but this gene call is untestable without DNA. The sequence derives from a human donor with ulcerative colitis or Crohn's disease, or a healthy co-twin of an affected twin (not recorded which). Specimen: blood. CDR3 protein: CASSLWRTGGYTF.